A selection of T cell receptor beta chains follows, all from one sample in a study of blood T cells in healthy people across ages. TCRdb analysed the 5' RACE reads with MiXCR anew, one entry per CDR3 protein. The top ten clones hold around a sixth of a sample with 790,000 or so distinct CDR3 sequences, 46% of them seen once. Sample: blood. The receptors stem from a man aged 80 or over in good health. Each CDR3 is given with its conserved first and last residue. Each record gives: CDR3 DNA, CDR3 protein, D gene, clone size, J gene, V gene. A D gene is named only where the DNA matches it firmly. Where a row states a size, it is once, few, many or the class of an expanded clone; other rows omit it.

CDR3 DNA: TGCGCCAGCAGCCAAGATTACACCGCCTACGAGCAGTACTTC
CDR3 protein: CASSQDYTAYEQYF
D gene: .
clone size: .
J gene: TRBJ2-7
V gene: TRBV4-3

CDR3 DNA: TGTGCCAGCAGCATCCCCACTGGGGGGAGTTTGAAGCAGTACTTC
CDR3 protein: CASSIPTGGSLKQYF
D gene: .
clone size: .
J gene: TRBJ2-7
V gene: TRBV7-2

CDR3 DNA: TGCGCCAGCAGCACTGGGACAGGACTTTCTAACTATGGCTACACCTTC
CDR3 protein: CASSTGTGLSNYGYTF
D gene: TRBD1
clone size: few
J gene: TRBJ1-2
V gene: TRBV5-1

CDR3 DNA: TGTGCCAGCAGCTTAGAGACAGGGCTAGGCTATGGCTACACCTTC
CDR3 protein: CASSLETGLGYGYTF
D gene: TRBD1
clone size: .
J gene: TRBJ1-2
V gene: TRBV7-2

CDR3 DNA: TGCAGTGCTAGTTCCCTAGCGGCAGATACGCAGTATTTT
CDR3 protein: CSASSLAADTQYF
D gene: TRBD2
clone size: few
J gene: TRBJ2-3
V gene: TRBV20-1

CDR3 DNA: TGCAGTGCTAGAGAACAGTCTGACTATGGCTACACCTTC
CDR3 protein: CSAREQSDYGYTF
D gene: .
clone size: many
J gene: TRBJ1-2
V gene: TRBV20-1

CDR3 DNA: TGCAGCGTTGATAACGGGGTCGGTGAGCAGTTCTTC
CDR3 protein: CSVDNGVGEQFF
D gene: .
clone size: .
J gene: TRBJ2-1
V gene: TRBV29-1

CDR3 DNA: TGTACCAGCAGTCGGGACAGGGAGGGGATGTATGGCTACACCTTC
CDR3 protein: CTSSRDREGMYGYTF
D gene: TRBD1
clone size: .
J gene: TRBJ1-2
V gene: TRBV7-2

CDR3 DNA: TGTGCCAGCAGCCACCGTGGGGACGAGCAGTACTTC
CDR3 protein: CASSHRGDEQYF
D gene: .
clone size: .
J gene: TRBJ2-7
V gene: TRBV3-1

CDR3 DNA: TGCAGTGCTAGAGATCCAGGGCGCCGGACCAGCTCCTACAATGAGCAGTACTTC
CDR3 protein: CSARDPGRRTSSYNEQYF
D gene: .
clone size: once
J gene: TRBJ2-7
V gene: TRBV20-1

CDR3 DNA: TGTGCCAGCAGCGTAGAGCCCCAGAAGAGCGGCCTGTACATGAACACTGAAGCTTTCTTT
CDR3 protein: CASSVEPQKSGLYMNTEAFF
D gene: .
clone size: .
J gene: TRBJ1-1
V gene: TRBV9

CDR3 DNA: TGCAGCGCCCAACGGGTGGGGACCCACAATGAGCAGTTCTTC
CDR3 protein: CSAQRVGTHNEQFF
D gene: .
clone size: .
J gene: TRBJ2-1
V gene: TRBV29-1

CDR3 DNA: TGTGCCAGCAGTGACCCCCGCCTCTATGGCTACACCTTC
CDR3 protein: CASSDPRLYGYTF
D gene: .
clone size: .
J gene: TRBJ1-2
V gene: TRBV25-1

CDR3 DNA: TGCGCCAGCAGCCGTGAAGGGAACACAGATACGCAGTATTTT
CDR3 protein: CASSREGNTDTQYF
D gene: .
clone size: .
J gene: TRBJ2-3
V gene: TRBV5-1

CDR3 DNA: TGTGCCAGCATCCAACGGGACAGTACTGAAGCTTTCTTT
CDR3 protein: CASIQRDSTEAFF
D gene: TRBD1
clone size: .
J gene: TRBJ1-1
V gene: TRBV4-2

CDR3 DNA: TGTGCCAGCAGTTTAAACACACCCTACGAGCAGTACTTC
CDR3 protein: CASSLNTPYEQYF
D gene: .
clone size: .
J gene: TRBJ2-7
V gene: TRBV28

CDR3 DNA: TGTGCCAGCAGTTACACAGGGCATTATAGCAATCAGCCCCAGCATTTT
CDR3 protein: CASSYTGHYSNQPQHF
D gene: .
clone size: .
J gene: TRBJ1-5
V gene: TRBV6-9

CDR3 DNA: TGCGCCAGCAGCTCACAGGGGGACACGAACACTGAAGCTTTCTTT
CDR3 protein: CASSSQGDTNTEAFF
D gene: TRBD1
clone size: .
J gene: TRBJ1-1
V gene: TRBV5-1

CDR3 DNA: TGTGCCGGCAGTGAAGTTCCTCAGGGGGCGCCTGGGGCCAACGTCCTGACTTTC
CDR3 protein: CAGSEVPQGAPGANVLTF
D gene: TRBD1
clone size: .
J gene: TRBJ2-6
V gene: TRBV2

CDR3 DNA: TGCAGTGCCCACGGACGATACTATGGCTACACCTTC
CDR3 protein: CSAHGRYYGYTF
D gene: .
clone size: .
J gene: TRBJ1-2
V gene: TRBV20-1

CDR3 DNA: TGTGCCAGCAGCCAACCGACAGATCTAAAAAGGGGCTCACCCCTCCACTTT
CDR3 protein: CASSQPTDLKRGSPLHF
D gene: .
clone size: .
J gene: TRBJ1-6
V gene: TRBV3-1

CDR3 DNA: TGTGCCTGGAGTGTACACCGGTCTAGCACAGATACGCAGTATTTT
CDR3 protein: CAWSVHRSSTDTQYF
D gene: .
clone size: few
J gene: TRBJ2-3
V gene: TRBV30

CDR3 DNA: TGTGCCACCAGCAGGACCCAAGAGACCCAGTACTTC
CDR3 protein: CATSRTQETQYF
D gene: .
clone size: .
J gene: TRBJ2-5
V gene: TRBV15

CDR3 DNA: TGTGCCAGCAGCCAAACTCGGGGAGGGACGAATACGCAGTATTTT
CDR3 protein: CASSQTRGGTNTQYF
D gene: TRBD2
clone size: few
J gene: TRBJ2-3
V gene: TRBV3-1

CDR3 DNA: TGTGCCAGCAGCAGGACAGGGGCGAGCACAGATACGCAGTATTTT
CDR3 protein: CASSRTGASTDTQYF
D gene: TRBD1
clone size: few
J gene: TRBJ2-3
V gene: TRBV5-6

CDR3 DNA: TGTGCCAGCAGTTACAGGACACCGTATAATTCACCCCTCCACTTT
CDR3 protein: CASSYRTPYNSPLHF
D gene: .
clone size: .
J gene: TRBJ1-6
V gene: TRBV6-5

CDR3 DNA: TGCGCCAGCAGCTTGGAGGCTCTGCGGGGAGATTCCACAGATACGCAGTATTTT
CDR3 protein: CASSLEALRGDSTDTQYF
D gene: .
clone size: many
J gene: TRBJ2-3
V gene: TRBV5-1

CDR3 DNA: TGTGCCAGCTCACACGATAGTTCTCTCTCTGAAGCTTTCTTT
CDR3 protein: CASSHDSSLSEAFF
D gene: .
clone size: .
J gene: TRBJ1-1
V gene: TRBV18

CDR3 DNA: TGTGCCAGCAGTTACTCTCCGGGGACCTATGAGCAGTACTTC
CDR3 protein: CASSYSPGTYEQYF
D gene: .
clone size: .
J gene: TRBJ2-7
V gene: TRBV6-2/TRBV6-3

CDR3 DNA: TGTGCCACCTCGGGACTCCCTCTCACAGATACGCAGTATTTT
CDR3 protein: CATSGLPLTDTQYF
D gene: .
clone size: .
J gene: TRBJ2-3
V gene: TRBV14

CDR3 DNA: TGTGCCACCAGCAGAGGGGACAGGGGATCTTATAGCAATCAGCCCCAGCATTTT
CDR3 protein: CATSRGDRGSYSNQPQHF
D gene: TRBD1
clone size: .
J gene: TRBJ1-5
V gene: TRBV15

CDR3 DNA: TGTGCCAGTCAAGCGAGCGGGAAGATCTACGAGCAGTACTTC
CDR3 protein: CASQASGKIYEQYF
D gene: TRBD2
clone size: .
J gene: TRBJ2-7
V gene: TRBV25-1

CDR3 DNA: TGTGCCAGCAGTCAGGACAGGAGCAATGAGCAGTTCTTC
CDR3 protein: CASSQDRSNEQFF
D gene: TRBD1
clone size: many
J gene: TRBJ2-1
V gene: TRBV7-2

CDR3 DNA: TGTGCCAGCAATCAGGGGGCTGATGGCTACACCTTC
CDR3 protein: CASNQGADGYTF
D gene: TRBD1
clone size: .
J gene: TRBJ1-2
V gene: TRBV2

CDR3 DNA: TGTGCCAGCACGTGGGGTAGCAATCAGCCCCAGCATTTT
CDR3 protein: CASTWGSNQPQHF
D gene: .
clone size: few
J gene: TRBJ1-5
V gene: TRBV7-9

CDR3 DNA: TGTGCCAGCAGCCCCTCTAGCGTTGAGACCCAGTACTTC
CDR3 protein: CASSPSSVETQYF
D gene: .
clone size: .
J gene: TRBJ2-5
V gene: TRBV7-2

CDR3 DNA: TGCAGCGTTGACATCTCTGGGGCCAACGTCCTGACTTTC
CDR3 protein: CSVDISGANVLTF
D gene: .
clone size: few
J gene: TRBJ2-6
V gene: TRBV29-1

CDR3 DNA: TGCAGCGCTCTCGGGACTAGCGGGAGGGCCTCCTACAATGAGCAGTTCTTC
CDR3 protein: CSALGTSGRASYNEQFF
D gene: TRBD2
clone size: .
J gene: TRBJ2-1
V gene: TRBV20-1

CDR3 DNA: TGTGCCAGCAGCTCGTCCTCGGGGCAGGGTGGTGAGCAGTACTTC
CDR3 protein: CASSSSSGQGGEQYF
D gene: .
clone size: .
J gene: TRBJ2-7
V gene: TRBV7-9

CDR3 DNA: TGCGCCAGCAGCCTCGGAGGCCGGGGGTACGAGCAGTACTTC
CDR3 protein: CASSLGGRGYEQYF
D gene: .
clone size: many
J gene: TRBJ2-7
V gene: TRBV4-3

CDR3 DNA: TGCAGTGCTAGTCAGTACAATGAGCAGTTCTTC
CDR3 protein: CSASQYNEQFF
D gene: .
clone size: .
J gene: TRBJ2-1
V gene: TRBV20-1

CDR3 DNA: TGTGCCATCAGTGAAGGGCAGCAGGGGGCTAACACTGAAGCTTTCTTT
CDR3 protein: CAISEGQQGANTEAFF
D gene: TRBD1
clone size: few
J gene: TRBJ1-1
V gene: TRBV10-3

CDR3 DNA: TGCAGTGCTAGAGGACTAGCGGACTCCGACACAGATACGCAGTATTTT
CDR3 protein: CSARGLADSDTDTQYF
D gene: TRBD2
clone size: .
J gene: TRBJ2-3
V gene: TRBV20-1

CDR3 DNA: TGTGCCTGGAGGGGGACAAGCCCAAATGAGCAGTTCTTC
CDR3 protein: CAWRGTSPNEQFF
D gene: .
clone size: many
J gene: TRBJ2-1
V gene: TRBV30

CDR3 DNA: TGCAGTGCTGGGACTTTACTAGCGGTTAGCTCCTACGAGCAGTACTTC
CDR3 protein: CSAGTLLAVSSYEQYF
D gene: TRBD2
clone size: .
J gene: TRBJ2-7
V gene: TRBV20-1

CDR3 DNA: TGTGCCAGCAGTTTAGCGCAGGACGAGTACAATGAGCAGTTCTTC
CDR3 protein: CASSLAQDEYNEQFF
D gene: .
clone size: few
J gene: TRBJ2-1
V gene: TRBV12-3/TRBV12-4

CDR3 DNA: TGTGCCATCAGTGAGATTGGGGAGGGCTCCGAGACCCAGTACTTC
CDR3 protein: CAISEIGEGSETQYF
D gene: TRBD2
clone size: many
J gene: TRBJ2-5
V gene: TRBV10-3

CDR3 DNA: TGTGCCTTCCCCATTGGGGTCAATGAGCAGTTCTTC
CDR3 protein: CAFPIGVNEQFF
D gene: .
clone size: few
J gene: TRBJ2-1
V gene: TRBV30

CDR3 DNA: TGTGCCAGCAGTCCTCGGGAGGCCGTATCCTACGAGCAGTACTTC
CDR3 protein: CASSPREAVSYEQYF
D gene: TRBD2
clone size: .
J gene: TRBJ2-7
V gene: TRBV27

CDR3 DNA: TGTGCCAGCAGGGGGCCCTTAGCGGGAGGGCCGAACGGGGAGCTGTTTTTT
CDR3 protein: CASRGPLAGGPNGELFF
D gene: TRBD2
clone size: few
J gene: TRBJ2-2
V gene: TRBV28

CDR3 DNA: TGTGCCAGCAGCCAAGGACTAGCGGGGCGGGGTGAGCAGTTCTTC
CDR3 protein: CASSQGLAGRGEQFF
D gene: TRBD2
clone size: .
J gene: TRBJ2-1
V gene: TRBV3-1

CDR3 DNA: TGTGCCAGCAGCTTAGGGGCAGATAGAGGCTACACCTTC
CDR3 protein: CASSLGADRGYTF
D gene: .
clone size: .
J gene: TRBJ1-2
V gene: TRBV7-9

CDR3 DNA: TGTGCCAGCAGCATAACAGGGTCGGTCTACGAGCAGTACTTC
CDR3 protein: CASSITGSVYEQYF
D gene: .
clone size: .
J gene: TRBJ2-7
V gene: TRBV7-2

CDR3 DNA: TGTGCCAGCAGCCGGGTTTTCTCTGGGGCCAACGTCCTGACTTTC
CDR3 protein: CASSRVFSGANVLTF
D gene: .
clone size: .
J gene: TRBJ2-6
V gene: TRBV5-6